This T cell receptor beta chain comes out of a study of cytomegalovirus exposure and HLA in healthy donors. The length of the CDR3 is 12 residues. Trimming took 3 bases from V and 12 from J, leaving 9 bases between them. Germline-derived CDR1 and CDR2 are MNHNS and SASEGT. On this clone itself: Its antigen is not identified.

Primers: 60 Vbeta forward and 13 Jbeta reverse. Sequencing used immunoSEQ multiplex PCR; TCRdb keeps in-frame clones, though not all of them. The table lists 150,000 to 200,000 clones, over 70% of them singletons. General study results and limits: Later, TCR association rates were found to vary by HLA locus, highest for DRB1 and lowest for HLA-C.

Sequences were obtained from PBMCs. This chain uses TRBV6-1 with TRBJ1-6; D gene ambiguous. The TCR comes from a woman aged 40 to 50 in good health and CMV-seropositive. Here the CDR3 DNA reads TGTGCCAGCAGTGATGCGGTGGGACCCCTCCACTTT. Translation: CASSDAVGPLHF.